What follows are 8 T cell receptor beta chains derived from one specimen sequenced in a study of T cell repertoires in cytomegalovirus infection. Their antigens are not known. One entry per CDR3 protein, called by TCRdb with MiXCR from the reads. This sample has roughly 160,000 distinct CDR3 sequences; roughly 22% occur once, and the top ten carry more than 25%. Sequencing used CD8+ T cells from cultured PBMCs, obtained from culture after CMV antigen stimulation. These receptors were collected from a human donor in good health (CMV status not recorded). Some clones in this sample may be carry-over from other donors' samples.

This clonotype showed up just a few times. V is TRBV7-2 and J is TRBJ2-5, with TRBD2 identical over 9 bases. Germline assignment: CDR1 SGHTA and CDR2 FQGNSA. The V and J ends lost 3 bases and 4 bases, in that order; junction bases with no gene match: 9. The CDR3 covers 16 residues. CDR3 loop: CASSLGRGGHRETQYF. For the CDR3, the DNA is TGTGCCAGCAGCTTGGGGCGGGGGGGCCATCGAGAGACCCAGTACTTC. Combining the CDR3 with reference TRBV7-2 and TRBJ2-5 gives the whole variable domain GAGVSQSPSNKVTEKGKDVELRCDPISGHTALYWYRQSLGQGLEFLIYFQGNSAPDKSGLPSDRFSAERTGGSVSTLTIQRTQQEDSAVYLCASSLGRGGHRETQYFGPGTRLLVL.

The V call is TRBV28, the J call TRBJ1-1; tentative D call: TRBD1 (5 bases). CDR3 length: 12 amino acids. Germline CDR1 is MDHEN and CDR2 is SYDVKM. V was cut by 4 bases and J by 6 bases, with 9 bases left in between. The CDR3 DNA reads as TGTGCCAGCAGTTGGGGGATGGCTGAAGCTTTCTTT. It is translated as CASSWGMAEAFF.

The chain joins TRBV11-3 to TRBJ2-1; D is unclear. Trimming took off 5 bases at V and 2 bases at J, with 19 bases between the two ends. The germline CDR1 and CDR2 sequences are SGHNT and YENEEA. The CDR3 consists of 17 residues. The CDR3 reads CASSLSAGMLTYNEQFF. The CDR3 coding sequence is TGTGCCAGCAGCCTCTCGGCAGGTATGCTCACCTACAATGAGCAGTTCTTC.

The genes are TRBV4-2 and TRBJ2-1; 10 nucleotides agree with TRBD2. The CDR3 loop spans 16 amino acids. The ends lost 2 bases at V and 7 bases at J; junction bases unmatched: 8. The V gene's germline CDR1 is LGHNA and CDR2 YNFKEQ. CDR3 DNA sequence: TGTGCCAGCAGCCAACCTCTAGCGGGGGAGGTAAATGAGCAGTTCTTC. Its translation is CASSQPLAGEVNEQFF.

This clonotype has a handful of counts. The rearrangement uses TRBV7-8 and TRBJ2-7, with 9 positions matching TRBD1. The CDR3 runs 15 residues. V lost 5 bases to trimming and J lost 7 bases; unmatched junction nucleotides: 12. Germline V gene data show CDR1 as SGHVS and CDR2 as FQNEAQ. The DNA of the CDR3 is TGTGCCAGCAGCAGCAGGGACAGGGTGTCGGGTGAGCAGTACTTC. This encodes CASSSRDRVSGEQYF. The complete variable domain, with remaining parts taken from reference TRBV7-8 and TRBJ2-7, reads GAGVSQSPRYKVAKRGQDVALRCDPISGHVSLFWYQQALGQGPEFLTYFQNEAQLDKSGLPSDRFFAERPEGSVSTLKIQRTQQEDSAVYLCASSSRDRVSGEQYFGPGTRLTVT.

The genes are TRBV12-3 or TRBV12-4 and TRBJ1-1; TRBD1 agrees at 10 bases. The CDR3 is made up of 15 amino acids. After removal of 7 bases from V and 6 bases from J, the junction contained 11 bases not matched to a gene. DNA for the CDR3: TGTGCCAGCATTCTTATTCCGGGACAGGGGTCTGAAGCTTTCTTT. Its translation: CASILIPGQGSEAFF.

V and J are TRBV27 and TRBJ2-6; TRBD1 agrees at 12 bases. CDR3 length: 17 residues. The V segment lost 9 bases and the J segment 2 bases; nucleotides outside the gene matches: 8. The germline CDR1 and CDR2 sequences are MNHEY and SMNVEV (reference sequence). In nucleotides, the CDR3 is TGTGCCAGTGGGGGACAGGGGGCGGCGACTGGGGCCAACGTCCTGACTTTC. Translation gives CASGGQGAATGANVLTF.

This clonotype appeared a few times. The chain uses TRBV4-1 and TRBJ1-1; D is possibly TRBD1 (6 bases). The CDR3 runs 16 residues. Trimming removed 4 bases at V and 1 base at J, with 16 bases between. The germline gives CDR1 MGHRA, CDR2 YSYEKL. This chain's CDR3 is CASSRPEVGANTEAFF. The CDR3 DNA follows: TGCGCCAGCAGCCGGCCTGAGGTGGGGGCGAACACTGAAGCTTTCTTT.